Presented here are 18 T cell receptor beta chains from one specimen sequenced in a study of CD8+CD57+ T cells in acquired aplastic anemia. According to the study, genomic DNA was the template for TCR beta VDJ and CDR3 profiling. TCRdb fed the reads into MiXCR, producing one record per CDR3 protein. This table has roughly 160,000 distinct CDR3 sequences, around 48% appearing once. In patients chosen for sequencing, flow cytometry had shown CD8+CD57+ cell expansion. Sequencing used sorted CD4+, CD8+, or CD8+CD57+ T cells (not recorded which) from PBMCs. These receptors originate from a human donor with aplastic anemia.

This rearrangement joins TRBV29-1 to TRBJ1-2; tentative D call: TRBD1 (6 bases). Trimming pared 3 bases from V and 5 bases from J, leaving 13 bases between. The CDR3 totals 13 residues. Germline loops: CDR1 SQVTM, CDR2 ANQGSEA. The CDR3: CSVEPQGSYGYTF. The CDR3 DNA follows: TGCAGCGTTGAGCCGCAGGGGTCATATGGCTACACCTTC.

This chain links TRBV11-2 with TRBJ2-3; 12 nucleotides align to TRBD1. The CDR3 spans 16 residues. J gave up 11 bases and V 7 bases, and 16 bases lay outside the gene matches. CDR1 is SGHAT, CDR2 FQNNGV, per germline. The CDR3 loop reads CASTQGRGTGGSWQYF. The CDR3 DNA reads TGTGCCAGCACCCAAGGGCGGGGGACAGGGGGCTCTTGGCAGTATTTT.

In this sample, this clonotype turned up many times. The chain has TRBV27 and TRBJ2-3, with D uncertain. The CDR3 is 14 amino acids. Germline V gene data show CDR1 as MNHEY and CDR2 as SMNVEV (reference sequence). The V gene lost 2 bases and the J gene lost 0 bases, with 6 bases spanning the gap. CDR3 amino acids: CASSLKGSTDTQYF. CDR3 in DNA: TGTGCCAGCAGTTTAAAGGGCAGCACAGATACGCAGTATTTT.

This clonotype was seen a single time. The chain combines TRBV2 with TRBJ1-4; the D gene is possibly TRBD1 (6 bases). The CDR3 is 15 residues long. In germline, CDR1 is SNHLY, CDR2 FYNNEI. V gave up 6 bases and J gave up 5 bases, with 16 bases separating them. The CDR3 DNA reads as TGTGCCAGCAGAAGGTGGCAGGGGCTAAATGAAAAACTGTTTTTT. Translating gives CASRRWQGLNEKLFF.

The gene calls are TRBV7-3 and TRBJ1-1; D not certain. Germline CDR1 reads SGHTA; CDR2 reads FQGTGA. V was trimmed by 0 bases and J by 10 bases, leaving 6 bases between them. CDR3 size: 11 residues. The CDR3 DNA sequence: TGTGCCAGCAGCTTAACCGGGGTAGCTTTCTTT. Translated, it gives CASSLTGVAFF.

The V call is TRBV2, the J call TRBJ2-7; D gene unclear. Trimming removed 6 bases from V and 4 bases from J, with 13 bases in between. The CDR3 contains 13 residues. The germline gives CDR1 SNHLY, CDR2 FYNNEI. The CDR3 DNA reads TGTGCCAGCAGCGTAGTCAGCAGTTACGAGCAGTACTTC. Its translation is CASSVVSSYEQYF.

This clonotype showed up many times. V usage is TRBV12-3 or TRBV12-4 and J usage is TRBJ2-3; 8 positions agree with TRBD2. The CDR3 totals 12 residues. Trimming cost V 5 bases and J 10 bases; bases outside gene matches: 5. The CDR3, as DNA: TGTGCCAGCAGTCCACCTAGCGGGCCGCAGTATTTT. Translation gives CASSPPSGPQYF.

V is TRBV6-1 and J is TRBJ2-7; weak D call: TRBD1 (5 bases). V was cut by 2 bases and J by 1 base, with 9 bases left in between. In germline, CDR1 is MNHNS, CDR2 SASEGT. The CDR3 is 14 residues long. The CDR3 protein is CASSEFAGSYEQYF. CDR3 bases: TGTGCCAGCAGTGAATTCGCAGGGTCCTACGAGCAGTACTTC.

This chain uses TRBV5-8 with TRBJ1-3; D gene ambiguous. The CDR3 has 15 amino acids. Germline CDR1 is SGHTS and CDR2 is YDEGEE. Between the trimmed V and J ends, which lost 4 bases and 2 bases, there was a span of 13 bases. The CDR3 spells CASSPRTRAGNTIYF. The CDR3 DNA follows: TGTGCCAGCAGCCCGCGTACTAGGGCTGGAAACACCATATATTTT.

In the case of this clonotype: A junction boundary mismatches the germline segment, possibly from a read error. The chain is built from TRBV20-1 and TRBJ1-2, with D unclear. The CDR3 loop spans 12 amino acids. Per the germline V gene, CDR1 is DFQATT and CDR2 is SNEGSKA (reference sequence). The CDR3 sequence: CNATGSSYGYTF. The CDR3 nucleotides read TGCAATGCTACTGGCTCTAGCTATGGCTACACCTTC.

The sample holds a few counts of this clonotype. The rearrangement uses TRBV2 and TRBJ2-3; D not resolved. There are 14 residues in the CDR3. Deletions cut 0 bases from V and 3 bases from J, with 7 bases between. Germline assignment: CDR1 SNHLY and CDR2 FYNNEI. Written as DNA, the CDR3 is TGTGCCAGCAGTGAAGCGCTTTTTACAGATACGCAGTATTTT. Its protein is CASSEALFTDTQYF.

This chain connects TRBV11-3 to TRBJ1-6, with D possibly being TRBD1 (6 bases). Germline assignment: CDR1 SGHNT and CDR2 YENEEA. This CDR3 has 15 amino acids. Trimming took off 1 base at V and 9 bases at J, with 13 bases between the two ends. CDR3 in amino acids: CASSLGTGSISPLHF. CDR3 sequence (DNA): TGTGCCAGCAGCTTAGGAACAGGGTCAATTTCACCCCTCCACTTT.

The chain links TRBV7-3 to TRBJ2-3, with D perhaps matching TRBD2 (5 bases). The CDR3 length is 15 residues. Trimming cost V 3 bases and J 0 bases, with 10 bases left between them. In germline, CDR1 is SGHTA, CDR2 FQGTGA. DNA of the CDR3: TGTGCCAGCAGCTTCCGGACTTCTAGCACAGATACGCAGTATTTT. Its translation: CASSFRTSSTDTQYF.

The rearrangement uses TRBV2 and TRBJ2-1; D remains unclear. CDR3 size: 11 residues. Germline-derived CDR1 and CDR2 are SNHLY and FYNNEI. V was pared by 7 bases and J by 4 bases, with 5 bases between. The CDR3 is CASKVYNEQFF. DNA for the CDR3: TGTGCCAGCAAGGTATACAATGAGCAGTTCTTC.

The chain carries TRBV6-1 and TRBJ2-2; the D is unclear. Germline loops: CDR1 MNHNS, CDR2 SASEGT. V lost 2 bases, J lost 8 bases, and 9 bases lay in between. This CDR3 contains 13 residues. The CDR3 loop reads CASSELRRGELFF. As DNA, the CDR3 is TGTGCCAGCAGTGAATTGAGGAGAGGGGAGCTGTTTTTT.

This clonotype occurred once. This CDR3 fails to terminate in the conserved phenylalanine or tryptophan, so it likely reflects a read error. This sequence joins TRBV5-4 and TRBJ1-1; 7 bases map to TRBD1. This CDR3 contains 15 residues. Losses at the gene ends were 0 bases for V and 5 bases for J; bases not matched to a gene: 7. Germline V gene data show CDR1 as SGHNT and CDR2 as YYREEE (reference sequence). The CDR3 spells CASSLGQGGNTEAFL. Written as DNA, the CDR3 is TGTGCCAGCAGCTTGGGACAGGGTGGGAATACTGAAGCTTTCTTA.

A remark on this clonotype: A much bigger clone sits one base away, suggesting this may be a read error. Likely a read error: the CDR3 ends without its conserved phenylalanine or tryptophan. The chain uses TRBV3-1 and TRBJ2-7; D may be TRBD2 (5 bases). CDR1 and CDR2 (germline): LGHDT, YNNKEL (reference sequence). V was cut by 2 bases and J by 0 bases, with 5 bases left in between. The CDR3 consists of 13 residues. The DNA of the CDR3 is TGTGCCAGCAGCCAAACTAGCTCCTACGAGCAGTACCTC. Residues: CASSQTSSYEQYL.

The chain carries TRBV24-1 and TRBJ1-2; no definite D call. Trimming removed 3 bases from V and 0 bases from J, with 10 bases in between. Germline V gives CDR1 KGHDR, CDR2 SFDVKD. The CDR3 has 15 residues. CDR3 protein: CATSDGRWTNYGYTF. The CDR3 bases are TGTGCCACCAGTGATGGGCGGTGGACTAACTATGGCTACACCTTC.